What follows are 10 T cell receptor beta chains derived from one specimen sequenced in a study of tumor-infiltrating lymphocytes in primary liver carcinoma. Bulk tissue was left unsorted, and RNA and DNA were co-extracted from about 21-30 mg of it. Using a constant-region primer together with ProtoScript II reverse transcriptase, TCR beta cDNA was made from 450 to 600 ng of total RNA. Libraries of TCR beta came from three nested multiplex PCR rounds with slightly modified ARM-PCR. Investigators reported that the first two PCR rounds, at 10 cycles each, used TRBV1-TRBV30 forward primers with a C-beta reverse primer. TCRdb reprocessed the multiplex PCR reads via MiXCR and lists one record per CDR3 protein. This table has about 120,000 distinct CDR3 sequences, 55% to 70% appearing once. Material: tumor-adjacent normal liver tissue. The receptors were sampled from a woman aged 60-75 years with primary liver carcinoma and hepatitis B virus infection.

This clonotype occurred once. The rearrangement links TRBV19 to TRBJ2-2; 7 positions agree with TRBD1. The CDR3 spans 16 residues. Losses at the gene ends were 4 bases for V and 6 bases for J; bases not matched to a gene: 11. From germline, CDR1 is LNHDA and CDR2 SQIVND (reference sequence). CDR3 residues: CASSRIPGTVPGELFF. The CDR3 nucleotides are TGTGCCAGTAGTAGGATTCCCGGGACAGTGCCCGGGGAGCTGTTTTTT.

The J gene is TRBJ1-1, the V gene TRBV29-1, with unresolved D. The CDR3 sequence is 10 residues long. The germline V gene encodes CDR1 SQVTM and CDR2 ANQGSEA. The CDR3 DNA follows: TGCAGGATTGAGGAGGTTGAAGCTTTCTTT. It yields the protein CRIEEVEAFF.

Notes on this clonotype: Lacking the conserved final phenylalanine or tryptophan, this CDR3 likely reflects a read error. V is TRBV4-1 and J is TRBJ1-1; D possibly corresponds to TRBD1 (5 bases). The germline V gene has CDR1 MGHRA and CDR2 YSYEKL. The CDR3 runs 16 residues. CDR3 coding DNA: TGCACCAGCAGCCAAGGCCCAGGGAGTGGGTACACTGAAGCTTTCATT. This sequence encodes CTSSQGPGSGYTEAFI.

In its sample, this clonotype was seen a few times. A read error may be the cause here, since a much bigger clone is one base away. No conserved phenylalanine or tryptophan ends this CDR3, so it is likely a read error. The chain combines TRBV12-3 or TRBV12-4 with TRBJ1-1; D is unclear. The CDR3 runs 13 residues. V shed 6 bases and J shed 7 bases, with 15 bases lying between them. DNA for the CDR3: TGTGCCAGCAGACCGCGACGGGAAAGTGAAGCTTTCTAT. Translating it yields CASRPRRESEAFY.

Points on this clonotype: A single base separates this from a much larger clone, so it may be a read error. The chain combines TRBV5-1 with TRBJ2-6, with D perhaps matching TRBD1 (5 bases). Germline-derived CDR1 and CDR2 are SGHRS and YFSETQ. V gave up 6 bases and J gave up 0 bases, with 19 bases separating them. The CDR3 runs 18 residues. The CDR3 region has the DNA TGCGCCAGCATGCGAACATCGACAGAAAACTCTGGGGCCAACGTCCTGACTTTC. It encodes CASMRTSTENSGANVLTF. Drawing the rest from reference TRBV5-1 and TRBJ2-6, the complete variable domain is KAGVTQTPRYLIKTRGQQVTLSCSPISGHRSVSWYQQTPGQGLQFLFEYFSETQRNKGNFPGRFSGRQFSNSRSEMNVSTLELGDSALYLCASMRTSTENSGANVLTFGAGSRLTVL.

Remarks on this clonotype: It may be a read error: a sequence one base away is much more abundant. The chain has TRBV4-1 and TRBJ2-7, with 9 bases identical to TRBD1. Losses at the gene ends were 5 bases for V and 1 base for J; bases not matched to a gene: 3. The germline CDR1 and CDR2 sequences are MGHRA and YSYEKL. This CDR3 comprises 14 residues. CDR3 region: CASSRGQGSYEQYF. DNA for the CDR3: TGCGCCAGCAGCAGGGGACAGGGTTCCTACGAGCAGTACTTC.

The chain has TRBV19 and TRBJ2-5, with D possibly matching TRBD2 (5 bases). The CDR3 is 15 residues long. V was cut by 4 bases and J by 6 bases, with 18 bases left in between. Germline V gene sequence: CDR1 LNHDA, CDR2 SQIVND (reference sequence). The CDR3 DNA is TGTGCCAGTAGTAAGGAACTAGGACTTATTCAGACCCAGTACTTC. Its translation: CASSKELGLIQTQYF.

The chain couples TRBV12-3 or TRBV12-4 to TRBJ2-1; 10 nucleotides align to TRBD2. The V segment lost 5 bases and the J segment 6 bases; nucleotides outside the gene matches: 16. This CDR3 spans 18 amino acids. CDR3 nucleotides: TGTGCCAGCAGTCCGAACCCCGGGACTAGCGAGGCCCTCAATGAGCAGTTCTTC. Translation: CASSPNPGTSEALNEQFF.

This clonotype has a count of ten or more. The chain is built from TRBV4-2 and TRBJ2-5; TRBD2 agrees at 8 bases. The CDR3 length is 15 residues. Unmatched junction bases numbered 5, after V lost 2 bases and J lost 3 bases. Germline V gene lookup returns CDR1 LGHNA and CDR2 YNFKEQ. Here the CDR3 DNA reads TGTGCCAGCAGCCAACCAAGCGGGGGCAAAGAGACCCAGTACTTC. It specifies CASSQPSGGKETQYF.

Details on this clonotype: One end of the junction is discordant with germline, which a read error may explain. This chain joins TRBV12-3 or TRBV12-4 and TRBJ2-5; D might be TRBD1 or TRBD2, each matching 5 bases. This CDR3 has 16 residues. CDR3 sequence (DNA): TGTGCCGGCAGTTTAAGTCCATGGGGGTCGGTGGAGACCCAGTACTTC. It is translated as CAGSLSPWGSVETQYF.